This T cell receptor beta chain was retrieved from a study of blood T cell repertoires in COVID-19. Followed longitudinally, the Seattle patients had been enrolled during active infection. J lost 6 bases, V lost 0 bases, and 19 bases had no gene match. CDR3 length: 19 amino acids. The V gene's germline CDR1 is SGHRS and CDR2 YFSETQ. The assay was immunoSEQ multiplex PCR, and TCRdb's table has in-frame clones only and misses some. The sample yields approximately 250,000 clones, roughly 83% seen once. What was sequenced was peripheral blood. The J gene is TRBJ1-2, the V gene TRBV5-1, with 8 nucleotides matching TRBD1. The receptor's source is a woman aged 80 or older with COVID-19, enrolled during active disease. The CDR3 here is CASSLGLENDRGSRDGYTF. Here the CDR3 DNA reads TGCGCCAGCAGCTTGGGGTTAGAGAATGACAGGGGATCTAGAGATGGCTACACCTTC.